Below, 20 T cell receptor beta chains from the same sample are listed, as sequenced in a study of OX40 agonist ivuxolimab in advanced cancers. Sequencing used immunoSEQ multiplex PCR; TCRdb keeps in-frame clones, though not all of them. The sample yields around 68,000 clones, around 86% seen once. The sample in question was CD4+ or CD8+ T cells sorted from blood, obtained in a trial of the OX40 agonist ivuxolimab. These receptors all stem from an adult with an advanced solid tumor such as melanoma, head and neck, liver or kidney cancer.

The rearrangement uses TRBV5-1 and TRBJ2-1, with TRBD1 as a possible D gene (7 bases). The CDR3 consists of 16 residues. Germline CDR1 SGHRS, CDR2 YFSETQ. The germline V and J ends were trimmed by 4 bases and 0 bases, with 14 bases remaining between them. The DNA of the CDR3 is TGCGCCAGCAGCCCCAGGCAGGGGGGCTCCTACAATGAGCAGTTCTTC. Translated: CASSPRQGGSYNEQFF. Using reference TRBV5-1 and TRBJ2-1 for the parts outside the CDR3, the full variable domain is KAGVTQTPRYLIKTRGQQVTLSCSPISGHRSVSWYQQTPGQGLQFLFEYFSETQRNKGNFPGRFSGRQFSNSRSEMNVSTLELGDSALYLCASSPRQGGSYNEQFFGPGTRLTVL.

The gene calls are TRBV30 and TRBJ1-4, with D possibly matching TRBD1 (5 bases). V was trimmed by 7 bases and J by 5 bases, leaving 17 bases between them. Germline V CDR1 and CDR2: GTSNPN, SVGIG (reference sequence). The CDR3 totals 14 residues. The CDR3 DNA follows: TGTGCCTTTTCTATGAGACAGAAAAATGAAAAACTGTTTTTT. Translated, it gives CAFSMRQKNEKLFF. The full variable domain, in which reference TRBV30 and TRBJ1-4 provide the parts outside the CDR3, is SQTIHQWPATLVQPVGSPLSLECTVEGTSNPNLYWYRQAAGRGLQLLFYSVGIGQISSEVPQNLSASRPQDRQFILSSKKLLLSDSGFYLCAFSMRQKNEKLFFGSGTQLSVL.

The rearrangement uses TRBV18 and TRBJ1-4; the D gene is possibly TRBD1 (5 bases). The CDR3 runs to 14 residues. Trimming removed 6 bases from V and 0 bases from J, with 8 bases in between. Germline CDR1 and CDR2: KGHSH and LQKENI. This CDR3 is CASSVGATNEKLFF. The CDR3 nucleotides are TGTGCCAGCTCCGTAGGGGCAACTAATGAAAAACTGTTTTTT.

The CDR3 loop is CASSQAPHRSGSSPAYEQYF. The CDR3 DNA is TGCGCCAGCAGCCAAGCTCCGCATCGTAGCGGGAGCTCCCCCGCCTACGAGCAGTACTTC. V gene TRBV4-1 combines with J gene TRBJ2-5; 9 bases map to TRBD2. The end of the DNA fits TRBJ2-7 better, so the J call may be wrong. Germline V CDR1 and CDR2: MGHRA, YSYEKL. The CDR3 sequence is 20 residues long.

This clone was counted only a few times. V is TRBV4-3 and J is TRBJ1-2; D unresolved. Trimming cost V 0 bases and J 5 bases, with 10 bases left between them. Germline CDR1 LGHNA, CDR2 YSLEER. This CDR3 has 14 residues. CDR3 protein: CASSQDTREYGYTF. The CDR3 DNA is TGCGCCAGCAGCCAAGATACAAGGGAGTATGGCTACACCTTC.

CDR3 region: CASSPYTGELFF. The CDR3, as DNA: TGTGCCAGCAGCCCTTACACCGGGGAGCTGTTTTTT. This chain links TRBV2 with TRBJ2-2; D gene unclear. V dropped 6 bases and J dropped 3 bases, with 5 bases sitting between them. The V gene's germline CDR1 is SNHLY and CDR2 FYNNEI. The CDR3 consists of 12 residues.

This sequence joins TRBV7-9 and TRBJ1-1; a weak D match, TRBD1 (5 bases). Trimming cost V 2 bases and J 1 base, with 8 bases left between them. This CDR3 contains 14 residues. Germline V gene lookup returns CDR1 SEHNR and CDR2 FQNEAQ (reference sequence). For the CDR3, the DNA is TGTGCCAGCAGCTTACCTACAGGGAACACTGAAGCTTTCTTT. Residues: CASSLPTGNTEAFF.

This chain uses TRBV2 with TRBJ2-1; 14 nucleotides agree with TRBD2. This CDR3 spans 17 amino acids. Germline V gene data show CDR1 as SNHLY and CDR2 as FYNNEI. V lost 6 bases, J lost 7 bases, and 11 bases stayed unmatched. CDR3 region: CASRPGLAGGDRNEQFF. CDR3 bases: TGTGCCAGCAGGCCTGGACTAGCGGGGGGCGATAGGAATGAGCAGTTCTTC.

This sequence joins TRBV11-3 and TRBJ2-2; TRBD2 agrees at 9 bases. Germline V lookup: CDR1 SGHNT, CDR2 YENEEA. V shed 2 bases, J shed 0 bases, and the junction held 1 base outside the gene matches. This CDR3 is built from 16 residues. The CDR3 spells CASSLIAGANTGELFF. CDR3 in DNA: TGTGCCAGCAGCTTAATAGCGGGGGCGAACACCGGGGAGCTGTTTTTT. Full variable domain (outside the CDR3, taken from reference TRBV11-3 and TRBJ2-2): EAGVVQSPRYKIIEKKQPVAFWCNPISGHNTLYWYLQNLGQGPELLIRYENEEAVDDSQLPKDRFSAERLKGVDSTLKIQPAELGDSAVYLCASSLIAGANTGELFFGEGSRLTVL.

V gene TRBV7-9 combines with J gene TRBJ1-5, with 10 nucleotides matching TRBD1. The V gene's germline CDR1 is SEHNR and CDR2 FQNEAQ (reference sequence). The CDR3 consists of 18 residues. The J segment lost 2 bases and the V segment lost 5 bases, leaving 12 bases of the junction unmatched. The CDR3, as DNA: TGTGCCAGCAGCCGAACCCCAGGGACAGGGGTCGGCAATCAGCCCCAGCATTTT. Its translation is CASSRTPGTGVGNQPQHF. Drawing the rest from reference TRBV7-9 and TRBJ1-5, the complete variable domain is DTGVSQNPRHKITKRGQNVTFRCDPISEHNRLYWYRQTLGQGPEFLTYFQNEAQLEKSRLLSDRFSAERPKGSFSTLEIQRTEQGDSAMYLCASSRTPGTGVGNQPQHFGDGTRLSIL.

The V and J genes are TRBV7-2 and TRBJ1-1; D is unclear. Germline CDR1 and CDR2: SGHTA and FQGNSA. V gave up 0 bases and J gave up 1 base, with 3 bases separating them. The CDR3 totals 13 residues. Here the CDR3 DNA reads TGTGCCAGCAGCTTAGCGCGGAACACTGAAGCTTTCTTT. It codes for CASSLARNTEAFF.

V gene TRBV29-1 combines with J gene TRBJ2-3; D perhaps matches TRBD2 (6 bases). The CDR3 is 15 residues long. V dropped 6 bases and J dropped 2 bases, with 18 bases sitting between them. Germline V gene sequence: CDR1 SQVTM, CDR2 ANQGSEA. DNA for the CDR3: TGCAGCGTGCTACGCGGGACGATTAACACAGATACGCAGTATTTT. It yields the protein CSVLRGTINTDTQYF.

The rearrangement joins TRBV28 to TRBJ2-7, with unresolved D. The CDR3 loop spans 14 amino acids. Germline CDR1 and CDR2: MDHEN and SYDVKM. The V and J ends lost 2 bases and 1 base respectively, with 9 bases between them. Here the CDR3 reads CASSLPPVSYEQYF. For the CDR3, the DNA is TGTGCCAGCAGTTTACCCCCCGTTTCCTACGAGCAGTACTTC.

This chain links TRBV7-9 with TRBJ1-1; D uncertain. Germline CDR1 and CDR2: SEHNR and FQNEAQ (reference sequence). The V end was cut by 1 base, the J end by 1 base, with 10 bases between. The CDR3 extends over 15 amino acids. As DNA, the CDR3 is TGTGCCAGCAGCTTAGATATAAGCGGGAACACTGAAGCTTTCTTT. This translates into CASSLDISGNTEAFF.

The rearrangement links TRBV4-3 to TRBJ1-1, with D unresolved. Trimming stripped 1 base from V and 0 bases from J, with 6 bases between. Germline CDR1 is LGHNA and CDR2 is YSLEER. The CDR3 runs 14 residues. In nucleotides, the CDR3 is TGCGCCAGCAGCCAAGGACACATGAACACTGAAGCTTTCTTT. Its protein product is CASSQGHMNTEAFF.

This chain uses TRBV9 with TRBJ2-1, with 11 bases identical to TRBD2. CDR1 is SGDLS and CDR2 is YYNGEE in the germline V gene. The CDR3 spans 15 residues. The V and J ends lost 3 bases and 6 bases, in that order; junction bases with no gene match: 5. This chain's CDR3 is CASSAVAGGLNEQFF. CDR3 sequence (DNA): TGTGCCAGCAGCGCAGTAGCGGGGGGGCTCAATGAGCAGTTCTTC. Using reference TRBV9 and TRBJ2-1 for the parts outside the CDR3, the full variable domain is DSGVTQTPKHLITATGQRVTLRCSPRSGDLSVYWYQQSLDQGLQFLIQYYNGEERAKGNILERFSAQQFPDLHSELNLSSLELGDSALYFCASSAVAGGLNEQFFGPGTRLTVL.

In this sample, this clone turned up a few times. The chain uses TRBV7-9 and TRBJ2-5; D uncertain. V lost 3 bases to trimming and J lost 4 bases, with 27 bases between them. The germline gives CDR1 SEHNR, CDR2 FQNEAQ (reference sequence). This CDR3 has 19 residues. CDR3 nucleotide sequence: TGTGCCAGCAGCTTTTTCCCATTAGGGCGCCTCCCCACTGGAGAGACCCAGTACTTC. Amino acids: CASSFFPLGRLPTGETQYF.

The chain joins TRBV5-4 to TRBJ2-5; D remains ambiguous. The germline gives CDR1 SGHNT, CDR2 YYREEE (reference sequence). The CDR3 covers 13 residues. With 4 bases removed from V and 13 bases from J, the gap between germline ends came to 20 bases. CDR3 bases: TGTGCCAGCAGCCCCTGGTGGGGTGGTGAGGCGTACTTC. This translates into CASSPWWGGEAYF.

This rearrangement joins TRBV19 to TRBJ2-1; D possibly corresponds to TRBD2 (6 bases). This CDR3 region has 14 residues. The germline gives CDR1 LNHDA, CDR2 SQIVND (reference sequence). The V end was cut by 8 bases, the J end by 10 bases, with 21 bases between. CDR3 loop: CASALRGGAAEQFF. The CDR3 DNA reads TGTGCCAGTGCCCTTCGCGGAGGGGCAGCCGAGCAGTTCTTC.

In nucleotides, the CDR3 is TGCGCCAGCAGCCCGGCGGGGGGGAACACCGGGGAGCTGTTTTTT. Translation gives CASSPAGGNTGELFF. V is TRBV5-1 and J is TRBJ2-2; 8 positions match TRBD2. The length of the CDR3 is 15 residues. Germline V gives CDR1 SGHRS, CDR2 YFSETQ. J gave up 1 base and V 4 bases, and 3 bases lay outside the gene matches.